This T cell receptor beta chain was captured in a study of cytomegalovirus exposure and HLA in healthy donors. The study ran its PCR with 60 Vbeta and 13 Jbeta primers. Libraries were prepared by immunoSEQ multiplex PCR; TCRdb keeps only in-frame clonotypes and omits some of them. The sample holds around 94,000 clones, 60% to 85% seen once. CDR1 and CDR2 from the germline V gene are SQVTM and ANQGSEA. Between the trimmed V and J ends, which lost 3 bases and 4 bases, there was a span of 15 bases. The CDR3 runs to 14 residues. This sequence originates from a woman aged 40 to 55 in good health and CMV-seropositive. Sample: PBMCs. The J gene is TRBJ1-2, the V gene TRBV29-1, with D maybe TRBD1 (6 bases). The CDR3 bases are TGCAGCGTTGATGTGGACAGACCCTTCTATGGCTACACCTTC. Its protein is CSVDVDRPFYGYTF.